This section outlines one T cell receptor (beta chain) sequence together with its context. This clonotype was observed a handful of times. Its antigen target is currently unknown. No much larger clone exists at a distance of one base, and base qualities are not known. The data are from a study of post-analysis software for immune sequencing data (dated by TCRdb to about 2015). With regard to the full study: The recorded disease courses included relapsing-remitting, secondary progressive and progressive-relapsing multiple sclerosis, and some patients had no subtype annotation. The patient repertoires were set against 10 to 11 previously published healthy control repertoires from donors whose ages ranged from about 6 to 25 years. A subset of samples was prepared in parallel using single-end sample barcoding, then pooled and co-amplified after Illumina adapter ligation.

The library was generated by PCR. The sample was run on an Illumina HiSeq 2500. Unique molecular identifiers were incorporated into TCR beta cDNA libraries to reduce PCR and sequencing biases. Every 1 to 10 million input T cells yielded 500,000 or so cDNA molecules, meaning each molecule approximated one T cell. The same protocol used for the earlier healthy control dataset was applied to prepare and sequence the patient libraries. Samples belonging to the same batch were prepared together, multiplexed and sequenced on a shared HiSeq lane. The paper's processing steps were these. Raw barcoded reads were processed with MIGEC, and single-read molecular identifier groups were discarded before consensus assembly and CDR3 extraction. VDJtools was used for post-analysis of the clonotype tables, and diversity was normalized by down-sampling every dataset to the size of the smallest sample. Repertoire overlap clustering matched CDR3 amino acid but not nucleotide sequences to correct batch-related cross-sample contamination. TCRdb reprocessed the public reads (quality trimming at Q25 with fastp, clone calling with MiXCR) and kept in-frame beta chains. Every CDR3 protein is listed once, alongside the most common genes and DNA of its rows. TCRdb assigned the V and J calls; the authors' analysis was not used. Within this sample are approximately 460,000 distinct CDR3 sequences, with less than 45% of them counted one time only. Jointly, the top ten make up about 12% of the sample.

The investigation overall reported the following: Multiple sclerosis patients had significantly lower normalized Chao1 diversity than controls, a result that suggests substantial peripheral T-cell clonal expansion. Patients showed significantly higher frequencies than controls for a handful of TRBV segments, among them TRBV5-6, TRBV5-1 and TRBV20-1. Direct clustering with F measure showed strong co-clustering of samples prepared in the same batch, prompting a batch-effect correction. The control group was slightly older than the multiple sclerosis patient group.

TCR beta repertoires were profiled from peripheral blood of approximately 13 young patients with multiple sclerosis to demonstrate the VDJtools post-analysis software. The patients with multiple sclerosis were children and adolescents between roughly 6 and 17 years of age. Trimmed from V: 4 bases; trimmed from J: 3 bases; junction bases lacking a gene match: 4. The germline V gene supplies CDR1 MDHEN and CDR2 SYDVKM. The CDR3 runs 16 residues from the cysteine to the phenylalanine. Of the read, only the CDR3 DNA is kept; its 48 bases are in frame from base 1. Recombination linked TRBV28 to TRBJ2-1, and 12 junctional nucleotides match TRBD2. This TCR was sampled from a girl under 18 with multiple sclerosis. Input material: blood. The sequenced DNA: TGTGCCAGCAGTTCCGGACTAGCGGGATTCTACAATGAGCAGTTCTTC. This gives the protein CASSSGLAGFYNEQFF.